A single count supports the clone carrying this T cell receptor (beta chain). Some clones are missing from TCRdb's copy, which holds only in-frame ones; the method was immunoSEQ multiplex PCR. The table records approximately 160,000 clones, about 93% of them present only once. These data belong to a study of control samples from healthy donors and cancer patients. Germline-derived CDR1 and CDR2 are LGHNA and YSLEER. Trimming took off 2 bases at V and 2 bases at J, with 9 bases between the two ends. CDR3 length equals 14 residues. What was sequenced was blood. This clonotype was obtained from a woman in her sixties in good health. The V and J genes are TRBV4-3 and TRBJ1-2; D ambiguous. DNA for the CDR3: TGCGCCAGCAGCCAATCGCGGGAAAACTATGGCTACACCTTC. It specifies CASSQSRENYGYTF.